The rows below give T cell receptor beta chains drawn from one sample of a study of blood T cell repertoires in COVID-19. Assay: immunoSEQ multiplex PCR; the TCRdb copy retains only in-frame clones and omits some. The sample includes approximately 210,000 clones, roughly 87% seen only once; the top ten take roughly 7.2%. Sequencing was performed on PBMCs or T cells enriched from blood (not recorded which). The source is a young man in a cohort exposed to, infected with or recovered from COVID-19 (not recorded which). Both conserved end residues are part of each CDR3. A D gene is named only where the DNA matches it firmly.

length	V	D	J	CDR3
11	TRBV19	NA	TRBJ2-3	CASRVGDTQYF
12	TRBV9	NA	TRBJ2-1	CASSAGLHEQFF
14	TRBV11-2	NA	TRBJ2-7	CASRGASGSYEQYF
16	TRBV3-1/TRBV3-2	TRBD2	TRBJ2-5	CASSNLLAGGKETQYF
14	TRBV28	NA	TRBJ1-4	CASSLLWTDEKLFF
15	TRBV5-1	NA	TRBJ2-1	CASSLVSTSDNEQFF
17	TRBV9	TRBD2	TRBJ2-2	CASSVAQKAGGPGELFF
15	TRBV11-2	TRBD2	TRBJ2-7	CASRFGTSGFYEQYF
15	TRBV5-1	NA	TRBJ2-3	CASSLDRSSTDTQYF
18	TRBV3-1/TRBV3-2	TRBD2	TRBJ2-6	CASSLRPSGSSGANVLTF
19	TRBV28	TRBD2	TRBJ2-4	CASSPQGLAAHGAKNIQYF
15	TRBV5-4	NA	TRBJ2-3	CASSFRGSATDTQYF
15	TRBV11-2	TRBD1	TRBJ2-3	CASSLGTGGTDTQYF
12	TRBV7-9	NA	TRBJ1-6	CASSRGDSPLHF
15	TRBV6-1	NA	TRBJ1-5	CASSEGDRRNQPQHF
16	TRBV7-9	TRBD1	TRBJ1-4	CASSPGQRSPNEKLFF
18	TRBV9	TRBD2	TRBJ2-2	CASSVDVAGPGNTGELFF
17	TRBV28	NA	TRBJ1-3	CASSPWTDFSSGNTIYF
15	TRBV28	TRBD1	TRBJ1-5	CASSLRQGIYQPQHF
19	TRBV10-3	TRBD1	TRBJ1-1	CAISESASGDSTYYTEAFF
14	TRBV27	NA	TRBJ1-2	CASSKTGTQGGYTF
12	TRBV29-1	NA	TRBJ1-1	CSVYTVNTEAFF
15	TRBV7-2	NA	TRBJ1-4	CASSTNRDTNEKLFF
18	TRBV18	NA	TRBJ2-4	CASSPMGASLEAKNIQYF
14	TRBV27	NA	TRBJ2-2	CASSLSFGAGELFF
17	TRBV9	TRBD2	TRBJ2-3	CASSTGLAGGPADTQYF
15	TRBV7-3	TRBD1	TRBJ1-2	CASRGIRGQGYGYTF
16	TRBV5-8	TRBD2	TRBJ2-2	CASSEGLAGRTGELFF
13	TRBV29-1	NA	TRBJ2-7	CSVEGQDTYEQYF
13	TRBV2	NA	TRBJ1-1	CASIKNRVTEAFF
14	TRBV4-1	TRBD2	TRBJ2-2	CASGLAGVTGELFF
15	TRBV6-1	NA	TRBJ1-6	CASSEPRVENSPLHF
16	TRBV7-3	NA	TRBJ1-1	CASSLGGTGRNTEAFF
17	TRBV4-2	TRBD2	TRBJ2-1	CASSQDSWTSGYNEQFF
14	TRBV19	NA	TRBJ1-1	CASRGEGMNTEAFF
16	TRBV3-1/TRBV3-2	NA	TRBJ1-1	CASSQGGRGLNTEAFF